The T cell receptor (beta chain) described here comes from a study of blood T cells in healthy people across ages. Overall study context: Per every two T cells, about one barcoded beta molecule was captured by template switching. Overall study results and limits: The long-lived group displayed more naive CD4+ cells, plus higher diversity, than the aged donors did. TCR beta diversity tracked closely with naive T cell percentage.

V lost 3 bases to trimming and J lost 0 bases, with 7 bases between them. CDR1 and CDR2 (germline): SGDLS, YYNGEE. The CDR3 has 14 residues. Together with a sample-barcoded 5' primer, a J-beta primer mix was included in a second PCR lasting roughly 6 to 12 cycles. One entry per CDR3 protein results from TCRdb running MiXCR on the 5' RACE reads. Of around 900,000 distinct CDR3 sequences in the sample, roughly 47% were seen once. In this sample, this clonotype turned up a few times. Its antigen is undetermined. This chain connects TRBV9 to TRBJ1-5; D may be TRBD1 (6 bases). Source material: blood. The TCR comes from a woman aged 55-70 years in good health. CDR3 DNA sequence: TGTGCCAGCAGCGCGGACAGTAGCAATCAGCCCCAGCATTTT. This translates into CASSADSSNQPQHF.